This T cell receptor beta chain was identified during a study of PD-L1 blockade in urothelial cancer. At the level of the study: The analyses of blood took place 3 weeks (second dose) and 6 weeks after treatment start.

The V end lost 3 bases, the J end lost 1 base, and 13 bases lay between the germline ends. The CDR3 runs to 17 residues. Germline V gene data show CDR1 as SNHLY and CDR2 as FYNNEI. Stated time point: peripheral blood 6 weeks after treatment start. TCRdb's copy holds only in-frame clones and misses some; the assay was immunoSEQ multiplex PCR. The sample comprises over 70,000 clones, around 78% of which are singletons, and approximately 8.4% rests with the top ten. The sample was PBMCs, taken around atezolizumab (anti-PD-L1) treatment. The gene calls are TRBV2 and TRBJ2-6; possibly TRBD1 for D (5 bases). The clonotype comes from a man between 70 and 80 years old with urothelial cancer. CDR3 coding DNA: TGTGCCAGCAGTGACCCAGGGATGGGGTCTGGGGCCAACGTCCTGACTTTC. Translating it yields CASSDPGMGSGANVLTF.